The 17 T cell receptor beta chains given below trace back to one sample, sequenced in a study of cytotoxic CD8 clonotypes in ibrutinib-treated CLL (dated by TCRdb to 2020 to 2022). The method behind the library was the immunoSEQ multiplex PCR assay. As stored in TCRdb, this immuneACCESS dataset retains in-frame rearrangements with V and J assigned. A fraction of the clones does not appear; measured against another copy, unresolved V genes explain less than half of the discrepancy, and the remainder lacks a known reason. For this sample the table gives some 300,000 clones, of which just under 80% were detected only once. Of the sample, about 6.7% falls within the top ten clones. Sample: PBMCs, taken before ibrutinib treatment. Source of these receptors: a human donor with chronic lymphocytic leukemia.

On this clone itself: One end of the junction fails to match germline, which may point to a read error. Other DNA sequences in the sample encode the same CDR3. The chain recombines TRBV5-1 with TRBJ2-2; perhaps TRBD1 as D (6 bases). CDR3 length: 13 amino acids. CDR1 is SGHRS and CDR2 is YFSETQ in the germline V gene. For the CDR3, the DNA is TGCGCCAGCAGTTTGGGGGCTACCGGGGAGCTGTTTTTT. Amino acids: CASSLGATGELFF. Filled out from reference TRBV5-1 and TRBJ2-2, the complete variable domain reads KAGVTQTPRYLIKTRGQQVTLSCSPISGHRSVSWYQQTPGQGLQFLFEYFSETQRNKGNFPGRFSGRQFSNSRSEMNVSTLELGDSALYLCASSLGATGELFFGEGSRLTVL.

The V gene is TRBV6-5, the J gene TRBJ2-5, with 7 bases matching TRBD1. This CDR3 comprises 14 residues. Germline V lookup: CDR1 MNHEY, CDR2 SVGAGI. Trimming at V came to 6 bases and at J to 1 base, leaving 5 bases not matched to a gene. The CDR3 here is CASRLYRGQETQYF. The CDR3 bases are TGTGCCAGCAGACTTTACAGGGGCCAAGAGACCCAGTACTTC.

This clone appeared a few times. The chain has TRBV29-1 and TRBJ1-5; 9 nucleotides line up with TRBD1. J lost 2 bases, V lost 4 bases, and 0 bases had no gene match. This CDR3 is 13 amino acids long. Per the germline V gene, CDR1 is SQVTM and CDR2 is ANQGSEA. CDR3 sequence: CSVGTGGNQPQHF. CDR3 nucleotide sequence: TGCAGCGTTGGGACAGGGGGCAATCAGCCCCAGCATTTT.

This clone was picked up a small number of times. This sequence joins TRBV18 and TRBJ1-3, with a possible D match to TRBD1 (5 bases). Germline V gene sequence: CDR1 KGHSH, CDR2 LQKENI. The CDR3 is 15 residues long. V lost 8 bases, J lost 3 bases, and 17 bases lay in between. The CDR3 is CASRTGGGGGNTIYF. CDR3 coding DNA: TGTGCCAGCCGTACCGGCGGGGGAGGTGGAAACACCATATATTTT.

This rearrangement joins TRBV28 to TRBJ2-3; D is unresolved. The CDR3 extends over 12 amino acids. The V gene lost 4 bases and the J gene lost 4 bases, with 6 bases spanning the gap. Germline assignment: CDR1 MDHEN and CDR2 SYDVKM. The CDR3 nucleotides read TGTGCCAGCAGTTCCAGTCCAGATACGCAGTATTTT. Translating gives CASSSSPDTQYF.

This clone was seen a handful of times. This chain joins TRBV2 and TRBJ2-7; maybe TRBD1 (5 bases). CDR1 and CDR2 from the germline V gene are SNHLY and FYNNEI. This CDR3 is 13 amino acids long. Trimming removed 9 bases from V and 0 bases from J, with 12 bases in between. This chain's CDR3 is CASGWGGSYEQYF. In nucleotides, the CDR3 is TGTGCCAGTGGTTGGGGCGGCTCCTACGAGCAGTACTTC. The entire variable domain, with the rest obtained from reference TRBV2 and TRBJ2-7, is as follows: EPEVTQTPSHQVTQMGQEVILRCVPISNHLYFYWYRQILGQKVEFLVSFYNNEISEKSEIFDDQFSVERPDGSNFTLKIRSTKLEDSAMYFCASGWGGSYEQYFGPGTRLTVT.

The chain is built from TRBV5-8 and TRBJ1-2, with D possibly being TRBD1 (6 bases). Germline values: CDR1 SGHTS, CDR2 YDEGEE. V shed 0 bases and J shed 6 bases, with 15 bases lying between them. This CDR3 has 15 amino acids. The CDR3 sequence is CASSLAWTDYHGYTF. CDR3 coding DNA: TGTGCCAGCAGCTTGGCCTGGACAGACTACCATGGCTACACCTTC.

The rearrangement uses TRBV4-3 and TRBJ1-2; 8 bases map to TRBD1. The junction had 7 bases not matched to a gene; V was cut back by 0 bases and J by 4 bases. Germline loops: CDR1 LGHNA, CDR2 YSLEER. This CDR3 region has 16 residues. This CDR3 reads CASSQDLSGGPYGYTF. In nucleotides, the CDR3 is TGCGCCAGCAGCCAAGATCTGTCAGGGGGCCCCTATGGCTACACCTTC.

The CDR3 nucleotides read TGTGCCACCAGCACTCGACAGGGGTCAGGCGAGACCCAGTACTTC. As protein: CATSTRQGSGETQYF. V is TRBV15 and J is TRBJ2-5, with 8 positions matching TRBD1. From germline, CDR1 is LNHNV and CDR2 YYDKDF (reference sequence). This CDR3 has 15 amino acids. The V gene end was trimmed by 4 bases and the J gene end by 5 bases; junction bases not matched to a gene: 9.

The chain is built from TRBV29-1 and TRBJ2-5; tentatively, D is TRBD1 or TRBD2 (5 bases each). In germline, CDR1 is SQVTM, CDR2 ANQGSEA. V was pared by 3 bases and J by 5 bases, with 13 bases between. The CDR3 length is 13 residues. This CDR3 is CSVEPGTRETQYF. CDR3 coding DNA: TGCAGCGTTGAGCCCGGGACGCGGGAGACCCAGTACTTC.

The chain links TRBV28 to TRBJ1-4, with 7 bases that match TRBD1. The germline V gene has CDR1 MDHEN and CDR2 SYDVKM. The CDR3 is made up of 11 amino acids. The V segment lost 6 bases and the J segment 13 bases; nucleotides outside the gene matches: 5. Here the CDR3 DNA reads TGTGCCAGCAGAGACAGGGCGAGACTGTTTTTT. Protein product: CASRDRARLFF. Looking up the rest from reference TRBV28 and TRBJ1-4 gives the full variable domain: DVKVTQSSRYLVKRTGEKVFLECVQDMDHENMFWYRQDPGLGLRLIYFSYDVKMKEKGDIPEGYSVSREKKERFSLILESASTNQTSMYLCASRDRARLFFGSGTQLSVL.

For the CDR3, the DNA is TGTGCCAGCTCACACAACCCTCCTCTAGTTGCAGATACGCAGTATTTT. Its protein product is CASSHNPPLVADTQYF. The gene calls are TRBV18 and TRBJ2-3; no clear D gene. CDR1 is KGHSH, CDR2 LQKENI, per germline. The ends were cut back, 4 bases at V and 4 bases at J, with 18 bases in the middle. The CDR3 extends over 16 amino acids.

The genes are TRBV28 and TRBJ2-7, with 7 positions matching TRBD1. Looked up from germline, CDR1 is MDHEN and CDR2 is SYDVKM. Germline trimming cut 6 bases from V and 6 bases from J; bases unmatched to any gene: 5. The CDR3 sequence is 12 residues long. The CDR3 here is CASRRQGGEQYF. In nucleotides, the CDR3 is TGTGCCAGCAGACGACAGGGTGGCGAGCAGTACTTC.

The chain carries TRBV4-2 and TRBJ2-5, with 11 bases matching TRBD2. This CDR3 region has 16 residues. CDR1 is LGHNA, CDR2 YNFKEQ, per germline. With 1 base clipped from V and 3 bases from J, the junction kept 4 bases outside the gene matches. In DNA form, the CDR3 reads TGTGCCAGCAGCCAAGGACTAGCGGGATTAGAAGAGACCCAGTACTTC. Protein: CASSQGLAGLEETQYF.

The chain employs TRBV6-6 and TRBJ2-5; a weak D match, TRBD1 (5 bases). V lost 0 bases, J lost 2 bases, and 7 bases lay in between. This CDR3 has 14 residues. The germline CDR1 and CDR2 sequences are MNHNY and SVGAGI (reference sequence). The CDR3 DNA follows: TGTGCCAGCAGTTACTCGGGGCTGCAAGAGACCCAGTACTTC. This translates into CASSYSGLQETQYF.

This clone was counted a few times. This sequence joins TRBV7-9 and TRBJ2-7; maybe TRBD1 (5 bases). Germline V gene data show CDR1 as SEHNR and CDR2 as FQNEAQ (reference sequence). Trimming removed 1 base from V and 4 bases from J, with 14 bases in between. The CDR3 has 15 amino acids. The CDR3 spells CASSLVRFQGYEQYF. CDR3 sequence (DNA): TGTGCCAGCAGCTTAGTTCGTTTCCAGGGTTACGAGCAGTACTTC.

The chain employs TRBV2 and TRBJ1-1; TRBD1 matches at 8 bases. The germline CDR1 and CDR2 sequences are SNHLY and FYNNEI. The CDR3 has 15 amino acids. V was pared by 2 bases and J by 0 bases, with 2 bases of the junction left unmatched. CDR3 sequence reads: CASSEYRGMNTEAFF. The CDR3 coding sequence is TGTGCCAGCAGTGAATACAGGGGGATGAACACTGAAGCTTTCTTT.